This T cell receptor beta chain derives from a study of blood T cell repertoires in COVID-19. Overall study: PBMCs, B-cell-depleted T cells, or T cells were the source of the cDNA or gDNA that made up the material.

Adults between about 18 and 95 years of age took part from 24 US areas. Participants had their cohort set by participant-reported clinical history. V lost 3 bases to trimming and J lost 0 bases, with 9 bases between them. The V gene's germline CDR1 is ENHRY and CDR2 SYGVKD. This CDR3 spans 15 amino acids. The repertoire was sequenced with immunoSEQ multiplex PCR; TCRdb's copy has only in-frame clones and lacks some. The sample has about 360,000 clones, 80% to 90% seen once. This chain connects TRBV10-3 to TRBJ1-3; TRBD1 might be the D (5 bases). The specimen was PBMCs or T cells enriched from blood (not recorded which). The sequence was obtained from a man in his thirties or forties who had recovered from COVID-19. In nucleotides, the CDR3 is TGTGCCATCAGTGAAGGGGCAGGCTCTGGAAACACCATATATTTT. Protein product: CAISEGAGSGNTIYF.